The clone carrying this T cell receptor (beta chain) was seen more than once but under ten times. Reverse transcribed after extraction, RNA yielded cDNA as the sequencing template. Profiled with immunoSEQ multiplex PCR; TCRdb holds only in-frame clones, not every one. Of approximately 100,000 clones listed, about 60% are singletons. The data are from a study of CD8+ T cells in alopecia areata. The treatment denotes: oral pan-JAK inhibitor, 5-10 mg twice daily. The source of this sequence is a human donor with alopecia areata. The sample in question was CD8+ T cells sorted from blood, obtained at approximately week 55, from a patient treated with tofacitinib.

The DNA of the CDR3 is TGTGCCAGCAGTTTAGGAATCAACACTGAAGCTTTCTTT. This gives the protein CASSLGINTEAFF. The chain uses TRBV27 and TRBJ1-1; D remains ambiguous. Per germline, CDR1 MNHEY and CDR2 SMNVEV (reference sequence). Trimming took 2 bases from V and 2 from J, leaving 6 bases between them. The CDR3 covers 13 residues.